Here is one T cell receptor (beta chain) with its context. Germline CDR1 is SGHTA and CDR2 is FQGTGA. The CDR3 has 16 residues. V lost 4 bases and J lost 6; bases outside the gene matches: 12. The source of the sample is a study of blood T cell repertoires in COVID-19. Study information: Samples representing acute and convalescent COVID-19 were sourced from the United States, Italy and Spain. PBMCs, B-cell-depleted T cells, or T cells provided the cDNA or gDNA that made up the material.

Original processing notes: By means of reference gene primer amplification, nucleated cell counts were estimated. Generated by immunoSEQ multiplex PCR, the TCRdb table keeps only in-frame clones and is missing some. The V and J calls and clone size come from that table; D and trimming were worked out from the DNA. The repertoire consists of almost 70,000 clones, with roughly 87% occurring once and the leading ten covering 4.5% to 5%. This chain joins TRBV7-3 and TRBJ2-1, with 7 bases that match TRBD2. The TCR was taken from a woman in her fifties or sixties with active COVID-19. Material for sequencing was peripheral blood. CDR3 region: CASSSLLAGAFNEQFF. The DNA for the CDR3 is TGTGCCAGCAGCTCTCTCCTGGCGGGAGCATTCAATGAGCAGTTCTTC.